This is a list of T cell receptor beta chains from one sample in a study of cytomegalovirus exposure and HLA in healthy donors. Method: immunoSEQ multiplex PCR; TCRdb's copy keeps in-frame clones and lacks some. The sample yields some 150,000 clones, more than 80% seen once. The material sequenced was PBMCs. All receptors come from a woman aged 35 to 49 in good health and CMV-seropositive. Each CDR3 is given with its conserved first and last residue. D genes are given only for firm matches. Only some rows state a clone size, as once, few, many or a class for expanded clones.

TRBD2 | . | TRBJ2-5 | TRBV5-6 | TGTGCCAGCAGCGTGTTAGCGGGAGGCCAAGAGACCCAGTACTTC | CASSVLAGGQETQYF
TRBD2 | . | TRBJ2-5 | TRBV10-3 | TGTGCCATCGGCCCCAGCGGGGGGGCCCGAGAGACCCAGTACTTC | CAIGPSGGARETQYF
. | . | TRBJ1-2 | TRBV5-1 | TGCGCCAGCAGCTCGGATGGGGAGGGCTATGGCTACACCTTC | CASSSDGEGYGYTF
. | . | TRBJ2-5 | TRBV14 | TGTGCCAGCAGCCTGGGTCTAGGCCCCAAAGAGACCCAGTACTTC | CASSLGLGPKETQYF
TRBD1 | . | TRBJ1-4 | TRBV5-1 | TGCGCCAGCAGCTTGGCTACAGGGGGAATAAATGAAAAACTGTTTTTT | CASSLATGGINEKLFF
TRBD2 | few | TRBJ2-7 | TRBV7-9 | TGTGCCAGCAGCTCTAGCGGGGAGAGCTCCTACGAGCAGTACTTC | CASSSSGESSYEQYF
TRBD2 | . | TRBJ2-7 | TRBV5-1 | TGCGCCAGCAGCCCCTCTAGCGGGAGGGACTACTCCTACGAGCAGTACTTC | CASSPSSGRDYSYEQYF
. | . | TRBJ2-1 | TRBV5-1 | TGCGCCAGCAGTCGTAATAGCGGCTACAATGAGCAGTTCTTC | CASSRNSGYNEQFF
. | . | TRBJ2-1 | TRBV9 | TGTGCCAGCAGCGTAGGTGGGGGGGCCGACAATGAGCAGTTCTTC | CASSVGGGADNEQFF
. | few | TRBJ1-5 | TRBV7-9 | TGTGCCAGCAGCTTTAGTCGGAGCAATCAGCCCCAGCATTTT | CASSFSRSNQPQHF
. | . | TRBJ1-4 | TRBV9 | TGTGCCAGCAGCGTAGAAGGCCGGAGTGAAAAACTGTTTTTT | CASSVEGRSEKLFF
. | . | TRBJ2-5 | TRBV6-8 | TGTGCCCCGAGGGGGCGGGGGGCCGAGCAAGAGACCCAGTACTTC | CAPRGRGAEQETQYF
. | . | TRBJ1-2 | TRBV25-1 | TGTGCCAGCAAGGGGTTCGACTATGGCTACACCTTC | CASKGFDYGYTF
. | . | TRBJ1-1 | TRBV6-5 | TGTGCCAGCATTGAGACTCTGAACACTGAAGCTTTCTTT | CASIETLNTEAFF
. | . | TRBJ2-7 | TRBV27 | TGTGCCAGCAGCCCCACTGACACCTACGAGCAGTACTTC | CASSPTDTYEQYF
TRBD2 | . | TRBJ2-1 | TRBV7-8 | TGTGCCAGCAGCTTAGTGTCTAGCGGGGGAGCTGTAAGTGAGCAGTTCTTC | CASSLVSSGGAVSEQFF
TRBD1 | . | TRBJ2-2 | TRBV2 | TGTGCCAGCCGCGTAGGCAGGACAGGGAATTCCGGGGAGCTGTTTTTT | CASRVGRTGNSGELFF
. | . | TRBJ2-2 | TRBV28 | TGTGCCAGCAGCCAGGGGGGAAACACCGGGGAGCTGTTTTTT | CASSQGGNTGELFF
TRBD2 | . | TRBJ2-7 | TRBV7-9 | TGTGCCAGCAGCTTAGCGCGGGGGGAGCAGTACTTC | CASSLARGEQYF
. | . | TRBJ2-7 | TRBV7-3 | TGTGCCAGCAGCTTAGGGCCGTCTTCTGTCTACGAGCAGTACTTC | CASSLGPSSVYEQYF
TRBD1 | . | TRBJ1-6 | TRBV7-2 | TGTGCCAGCAGCCTAAGGGACAGGGCGAGATCACCCCTCCACTTT | CASSLRDRARSPLHF
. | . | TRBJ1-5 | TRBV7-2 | TGTGCCAGCAGCTTAGTGGAGGGGTTCAGGCAGCCCCAGCATTTT | CASSLVEGFRQPQHF
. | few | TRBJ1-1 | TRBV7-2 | TGTGCCAGCAGCCTAGACGGGATGAACACTGAAGCTTTCTTT | CASSLDGMNTEAFF
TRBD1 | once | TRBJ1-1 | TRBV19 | TGTGCCAGTAGTTTCAGGGGGCTCCACACTGAAGCTTTCTTT | CASSFRGLHTEAFF
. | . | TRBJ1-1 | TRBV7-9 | TGTGCCAGCAGCCCCGAGAGCCAATGGAACACTGAAGCTTTCTTT | CASSPESQWNTEAFF
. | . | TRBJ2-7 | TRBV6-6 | TGTGCCAGCAGTACTTCCTACGAGCAGTACTTC | CASSTSYEQYF
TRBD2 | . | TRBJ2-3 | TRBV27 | TGTGCCAGCAGTTTATGGGGACGGGGAAGACTAGCGGAGCAAAGCACAGATACGCAGTATTTT | CASSLWGRGRLAEQSTDTQYF